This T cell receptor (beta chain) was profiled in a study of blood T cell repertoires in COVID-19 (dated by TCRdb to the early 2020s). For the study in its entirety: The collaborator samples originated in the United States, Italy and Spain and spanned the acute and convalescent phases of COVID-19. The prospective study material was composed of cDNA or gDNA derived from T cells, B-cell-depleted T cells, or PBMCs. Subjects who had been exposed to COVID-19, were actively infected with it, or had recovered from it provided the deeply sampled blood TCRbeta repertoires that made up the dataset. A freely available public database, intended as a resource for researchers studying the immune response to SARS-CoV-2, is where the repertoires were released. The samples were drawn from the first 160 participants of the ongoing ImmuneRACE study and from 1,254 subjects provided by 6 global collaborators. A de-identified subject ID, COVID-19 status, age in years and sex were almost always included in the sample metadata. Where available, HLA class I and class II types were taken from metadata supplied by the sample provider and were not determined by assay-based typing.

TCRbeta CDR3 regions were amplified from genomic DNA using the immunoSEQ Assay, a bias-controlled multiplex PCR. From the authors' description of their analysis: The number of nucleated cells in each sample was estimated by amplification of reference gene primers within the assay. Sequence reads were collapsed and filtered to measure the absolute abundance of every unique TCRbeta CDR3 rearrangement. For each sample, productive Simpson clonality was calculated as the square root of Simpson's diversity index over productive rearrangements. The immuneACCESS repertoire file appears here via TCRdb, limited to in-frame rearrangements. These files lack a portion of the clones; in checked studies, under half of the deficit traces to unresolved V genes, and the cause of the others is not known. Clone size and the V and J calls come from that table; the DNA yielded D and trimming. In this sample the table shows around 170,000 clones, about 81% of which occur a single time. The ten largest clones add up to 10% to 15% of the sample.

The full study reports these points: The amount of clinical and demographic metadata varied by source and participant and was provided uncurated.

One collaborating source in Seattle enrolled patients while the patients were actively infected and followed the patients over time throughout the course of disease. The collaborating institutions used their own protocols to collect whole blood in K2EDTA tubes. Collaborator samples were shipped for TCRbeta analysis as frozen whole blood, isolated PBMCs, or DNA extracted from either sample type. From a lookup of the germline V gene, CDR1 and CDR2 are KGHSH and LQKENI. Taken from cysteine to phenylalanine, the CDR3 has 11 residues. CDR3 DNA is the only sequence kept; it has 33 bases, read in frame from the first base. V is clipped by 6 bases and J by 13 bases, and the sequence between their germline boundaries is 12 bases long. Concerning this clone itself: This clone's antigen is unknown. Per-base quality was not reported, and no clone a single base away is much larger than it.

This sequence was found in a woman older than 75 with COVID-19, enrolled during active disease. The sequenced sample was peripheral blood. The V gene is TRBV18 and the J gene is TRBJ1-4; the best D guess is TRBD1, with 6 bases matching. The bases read TGTGCCAGCTCCAGGGGCTCTGGACTGTTTTTT. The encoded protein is CASSRGSGLFF. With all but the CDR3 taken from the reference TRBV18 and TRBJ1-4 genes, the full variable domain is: NAGVMQNPRHLVRRRGQEARLRCSPMKGHSHVYWYRQLPEEGLKFMVYLQKENIIDESGMPKERFSAEFPKEGPSILRIQQVVRGDSAAYFCASSRGSGLFFGSGTQLSVL.